A selection of T cell receptor beta chains follows, all from one sample in a study of T cells in Graves' hyperthyroidism and ophthalmopathy. MiXCR, run by TCRdb on the multiplex PCR reads, gives a single entry per CDR3 protein. The sample carries around 270,000 distinct CDR3 sequences, less than 20% recorded once. Sequencing was performed on blood. The receptors come from a man aged 45 to 65 with Graves' ophthalmopathy. Both conserved end residues are part of each CDR3. The D gene is left open where the match is weak. Not all rows give a size; the values are once, few, many and, for expanded clones, a class.

>TRBV5-1|TRBD1|many|TRBJ2-3
CASSLATGSDTQYF
TGCGCCAGCAGCTTGGCGACAGGGTCAGATACGCAGTATTTT
>TRBV5-1|TRBD2|once|TRBJ2-2
CASSFPTSGRWDTGELFF
TGCGCCAGCAGCTTCCCGACTAGCGGGAGATGGGACACCGGGGAGCTGTTTTTT
>TRBV6-1|.|few|TRBJ1-1
CASSRVMNTEAFF
TGTGCCAGCAGTCGCGTTATGAACACTGAAGCTTTCTTT
>TRBV24-1|.|few|TRBJ1-5
CATSDWDSNQPQHF
TGTGCCACCAGTGACTGGGACAGCAATCAGCCCCAGCATTTT
>TRBV28|.|many|TRBJ2-7
CASSLGRRNEQYF
TGTGCCAGCAGTCTAGGACGGCGGAACGAGCAGTACTTC
>TRBV7-9|TRBD1|.|TRBJ1-4
CASSLEGASNEKLFF
TGTGCCAGCAGCTTGGAGGGGGCCTCTAATGAAAAACTGTTTTTT
>TRBV28|.|many|TRBJ2-7
CASSQAGSGGLYEQYF
TGTGCCAGCAGTCAGGCAGGGAGCGGAGGACTCTACGAGCAGTACTTC
>TRBV28|TRBD2|many|TRBJ2-2
CASSLSLALPGGNTGELFF
TGTGCCAGCAGTTTATCCCTGGCCCTCCCGGGGGGGAACACCGGGGAGCTGTTTTTT
>TRBV20-1|.|.|TRBJ2-7
CSARDPTEISSEQYF
TGCAGTGCTAGAGATCCGACAGAGATCTCTAGTGAGCAGTACTTC
>TRBV5-6|TRBD1|.|TRBJ1-2
CASSLVGTGWHGYTF
TGTGCCAGCAGCTTGGTTGGGACAGGGTGGCATGGCTACACCTTC
>TRBV20-1|TRBD1|.|TRBJ1-2
CSARDPDRETTYGYTF
TGCAGTGCTAGAGATCCGGACAGGGAGACTACCTATGGCTACACCTTC
>TRBV11-2|.|.|TRBJ1-1
CASSCGGTEAFF
TGTGCCAGCAGCTGCGGGGGCACTGAAGCTTTCTTT
>TRBV5-1|.|.|TRBJ2-5
CASSLSPAGQETQYF
TGCGCCAGCAGCTTGTCCCCGGCGGGGCAAGAGACCCAGTACTTC
>TRBV30|TRBD1|few|TRBJ2-5
CAWGGQGAWETQYF
TGTGCCTGGGGGGGACAGGGGGCATGGGAGACCCAGTACTTC
>TRBV12-3/TRBV12-4|.|many|TRBJ1-5
CASREGGGGNQPQHF
TGTGCCAGCAGAGAAGGCGGGGGAGGCAATCAGCCCCAGCATTTT
>TRBV28|TRBD1|.|TRBJ2-2
CASRTGSNTGELFF
TGTGCCAGCCGGACAGGGTCGAACACCGGGGAGCTGTTTTTT
>TRBV20-1|TRBD1|many|TRBJ2-3
CSARGTGGLVTDTQYF
TGCAGTGCTAGGGGGACAGGGGGCTTGGTGACAGATACGCAGTATTTT
>TRBV6-4|TRBD2|.|TRBJ2-4
CASSEGGVKNIQYF
TGTGCCAGCAGTGAGGGGGGGGTCAAAAACATTCAGTACTTC
>TRBV6-1|.|.|TRBJ2-4
CASGVAVAKNIQYF
TGTGCCAGCGGAGTGGCGGTAGCCAAAAACATTCAGTACTTC
>TRBV5-1|TRBD1|.|TRBJ2-5
CASSLAGKGAGETQYF
TGCGCCAGCAGCTTGGCCGGGAAGGGGGCTGGGGAGACCCAGTACTTC
>TRBV20-1|.|few|TRBJ1-1
CSARDQWGRGYTEAFF
TGCAGTGCTAGAGATCAATGGGGTCGGGGCTACACTGAAGCTTTCTTT
>TRBV18|.|many|TRBJ1-5
CASSPNNQPQHF
TGTGCCAGCTCACCGAACAATCAGCCCCAGCATTTT
>TRBV7-9|.|few|TRBJ2-5
CASSTGDTRETQYF
TGTGCCAGCAGCACCGGAGACACCCGAGAGACCCAGTACTTC
>TRBV7-6|TRBD2|many|TRBJ2-1
CASSPGTSEFGEQFF
TGTGCCAGCAGCCCGGGGACTAGCGAGTTTGGTGAGCAGTTCTTC
>TRBV11-2|.|many|TRBJ1-1
CASSLDSSVHTEAFF
TGTGCCAGCAGCTTAGACTCTTCGGTTCACACTGAAGCTTTCTTT
>TRBV6-2/TRBV6-3|.|few|TRBJ1-5
CASSVGSNQPQHF
TGTGCCAGCAGTGTGGGTAGCAATCAGCCCCAGCATTTT
>TRBV19|.|.|TRBJ1-5
CASSIDGGAQPQHF
TGTGCCAGTAGTATTGATGGAGGGGCTCAGCCCCAGCATTTT
>TRBV28|.|.|TRBJ2-1
CASSTGGVAYNEQFF
TGTGCCAGCAGCACCGGCGGAGTGGCTTACAATGAGCAGTTCTTC
>TRBV3-1|.|many|TRBJ2-1
CASSPTEKGYNEQFF
TGTGCCAGCAGCCCGACAGAGAAGGGCTACAATGAGCAGTTCTTC
>TRBV13|.|.|TRBJ1-4
CASSLGGPNVKLFF
TGTGCCAGCAGCTTAGGGGGTCCTAATGTAAAACTGTTTTTT
>TRBV29-1|.|.|TRBJ1-5
CSVRAGGNQPQHF
TGCAGCGTGCGCGCGGGTGGCAATCAGCCCCAGCATTTT
>TRBV7-8|.|.|TRBJ1-3
CASSPLGDLSGNTIYF
TGTGCCAGCAGCCCCCTTGGGGACCTCTCTGGAAACACCATATATTTT
>TRBV18|TRBD1|.|TRBJ1-2
CASSPGTGTGLSVGYTF
TGTGCCAGCTCACCGGGGACCGGGACAGGGCTCTCGGTTGGCTACACCTTC
>TRBV5-1|.|few|TRBJ2-2
CASSPEDASGELFF
TGCGCCAGCAGCCCAGAGGACGCGTCCGGGGAGCTGTTTTTT
>TRBV7-8|TRBD2|few|TRBJ2-3
CASSLGPKRGGTDTQYF
TGTGCCAGCAGCTTAGGACCTAAGCGGGGTGGGACAGATACGCAGTATTTT
>TRBV7-9|.|many|TRBJ2-7
CASQTGPYEQYF
TGTGCCAGCCAAACAGGGCCCTACGAGCAGTACTTC
>TRBV12-3/TRBV12-4|.|few|TRBJ2-6
CASSPRDPGASGANVLTF
TGTGCCAGCAGTCCCCGTGACCCGGGAGCGTCTGGGGCCAACGTCCTGACTTTC
>TRBV25-1|.|few|TRBJ1-4
CASSRGWEGEKLFF
TGTGCCAGCAGTAGAGGATGGGAAGGTGAAAAACTGTTTTTT
>TRBV28|TRBD1|.|TRBJ2-5
CASIRGTEGTQYF
TGTGCCAGCATTCGAGGGACAGAAGGGACCCAGTACTTC
>TRBV24-1|.|.|TRBJ1-1
CATNSAGTEAFF
TGTGCCACTAACAGTGCGGGCACTGAAGCTTTCTTT
>TRBV20-1|.|many|TRBJ1-2
CSAPDRAGGYTF
TGCAGTGCTCCCGACAGAGCGGGTGGCTACACCTTC
>TRBV7-9|.|.|TRBJ1-2
CASRDTSNYGYTF
TGTGCCAGTCGGGACACCTCTAACTATGGCTACACCTTC
>TRBV6-2/TRBV6-3|TRBD1|few|TRBJ2-7
CASSYWDRDLTYEQYF
TGTGCCAGCAGTTACTGGGACAGAGACCTAACATACGAGCAGTACTTC
>TRBV2|.|few|TRBJ1-3
CASSELSRTVGNTIYF
TGTGCCAGCAGTGAATTAAGCCGGACGGTCGGAAACACCATATATTTT
>TRBV6-1|TRBD1|.|TRBJ1-4
CASSPRQGAQNEKLFF
TGTGCCAGCAGTCCCCGACAGGGGGCGCAGAATGAAAAACTGTTTTTT
>TRBV12-3/TRBV12-4|TRBD1|many|TRBJ2-7
CASSLRDRGTEQYF
TGTGCCAGCAGTTTACGCGACAGGGGTACCGAGCAGTACTTC
>TRBV4-1|.|few|TRBJ2-5
CASSHYTSRETQYF
TGCGCCAGCAGCCACTACACTAGCAGGGAGACCCAGTACTTC
>TRBV6-1|.|.|TRBJ1-2
CASSEAPGGIYGYTF
TGTGCCAGCAGTGAAGCGCCAGGAGGTATCTATGGCTACACCTTC
>TRBV6-5|TRBD2|.|TRBJ2-1
CASSYPAGAEQFF
TGTGCCAGCAGTTACCCAGCGGGAGCTGAGCAGTTCTTC
>TRBV5-1|.|few|TRBJ2-5
CASSLVGVGETQYF
TGCGCCAGCAGCTTGGTAGGGGTTGGAGAGACCCAGTACTTC
>TRBV20-1|.|many|TRBJ2-3
CSARDSGRGDTQYF
TGCAGTGCTAGAGATTCCGGCCGCGGAGATACGCAGTATTTT
>TRBV28|.|many|TRBJ1-5
CALGGFQNQPQHF
TGTGCCCTTGGGGGGTTCCAAAATCAGCCCCAGCATTTT
>TRBV5-1|.|.|TRBJ2-7
CASSLEGVGLTEQYF
TGCGCCAGCAGCTTGGAGGGGGTCGGGTTGACCGAGCAGTACTTC